These 27 T cell receptor beta chains originate from one sample sequenced in a study of control samples from healthy donors and cancer patients. The table came from immunoSEQ multiplex PCR; TCRdb's copy has only in-frame clones and leaves some out. The sample has about 140,000 clones; around 90% are singletons. The sequencing sample was made of blood. The receptors were sampled from a man between 25 and 39 years old in good health.

The V call is TRBV30, the J call TRBJ1-5; tentatively, D is TRBD1 (5 bases). V lost 0 bases and J 2 bases, leaving 11 bases between the germline ends. The length of the CDR3 is 15 residues. The V gene's germline CDR1 is GTSNPN and CDR2 SVGIG (reference sequence). The CDR3 region has the DNA TGTGCCTGGAGTGTACCGGGGGAGGGCAATCAGCCCCAGCATTTT. Encoded protein: CAWSVPGEGNQPQHF.

This chain connects TRBV6-5 to TRBJ2-1; either TRBD1 or TRBD2 may supply D (5 bases each). CDR1 is MNHEY and CDR2 is SVGAGI in the germline V gene. With 2 bases removed from V and 6 bases from J, the gap between germline ends came to 11 bases. The CDR3 covers 14 residues. The CDR3: CASSYPGPLNEQFF. CDR3 nucleotide sequence: TGTGCCAGCAGTTACCCGGGACCCCTCAATGAGCAGTTCTTC.

The V gene is TRBV27, the J gene TRBJ2-2; D is perhaps TRBD1 (6 bases). This CDR3 has 14 residues. Trimming took 7 bases from V and 3 from J, leaving 12 bases between them. In germline, CDR1 is MNHEY, CDR2 SMNVEV (reference sequence). CDR3 protein: CASKYAGDTGELFF. CDR3 nucleotides: TGTGCCAGCAAGTATGCAGGGGACACCGGGGAGCTGTTTTTT.

The J gene is TRBJ1-5, the V gene TRBV9; TRBD1 matches at 9 bases. This CDR3 spans 14 amino acids. CDR1 is SGDLS, CDR2 YYNGEE, per germline. J was trimmed by 4 bases and V by 4 bases; bases with no gene match: 3. The CDR3 region is CASSFGTGNQPQHF. CDR3 sequence (DNA): TGTGCCAGCAGCTTTGGGACAGGGAATCAGCCCCAGCATTTT.

The rearrangement links TRBV19 to TRBJ1-3, with a tentative D call TRBD1 (5 bases). With 7 bases removed from V and 0 bases from J, the gap between germline ends came to 13 bases. The germline V gene encodes CDR1 LNHDA and CDR2 SQIVND (reference sequence). This CDR3 has 15 amino acids. The CDR3 DNA follows: TGTGCCAGTACCCCCCGGGACGCCTCTGGAAACACCATATATTTT. Translating it yields CASTPRDASGNTIYF.

This clone was seen once. The gene calls are TRBV21-1 and TRBJ2-3. TRBV21-1 is shown as a pseudogene. The CDR3 extends over 14 amino acids. The CDR3 sequence is CASSKEQGGDTQYF. The CDR3 DNA sequence: TGTGCCAGCAGCAAAGAACAGGGAGGAGATACGCAGTATTTT.

This rearrangement joins TRBV5-1 to TRBJ2-3, with D maybe TRBD2 (6 bases). The CDR3 is 14 amino acids. V lost 3 bases and J 6 bases, leaving 14 bases between the germline ends. Germline-derived CDR1 and CDR2 are SGHRS and YFSETQ. CDR3: CASSSTAGSDTQYF. Here the CDR3 DNA reads TGCGCCAGCAGCTCAACTGCGGGGTCCGATACGCAGTATTTT.

The chain carries TRBV6-5 and TRBJ2-1; a possible D gene is TRBD2 (6 bases). There are 15 residues in the CDR3. Germline V gene data show CDR1 as MNHEY and CDR2 as SVGAGI. Between the trimmed V and J ends, which lost 6 bases and 0 bases, there was a span of 12 bases. This chain's CDR3 is CASRSQGGSYNEQFF. The CDR3 DNA is TGTGCCAGCAGATCCCAGGGAGGCTCCTACAATGAGCAGTTCTTC.

The chain couples TRBV5-1 to TRBJ1-1; TRBD1 might be the D (6 bases). V lost 4 bases, J lost 1 base, and 11 bases lay in between. The CDR3 has 14 residues. Germline CDR1 SGHRS, CDR2 YFSETQ. CDR3 region: CASSGDIENTEAFF. The CDR3 DNA sequence: TGCGCCAGCAGCGGGGACATTGAGAACACTGAAGCTTTCTTT.

The chain recombines TRBV19 with TRBJ1-2; a possible D gene is TRBD1 (6 bases). This CDR3 is built from 11 residues. V was trimmed by 8 bases and J by 3 bases, leaving 7 bases between them. Germline CDR1 is LNHDA and CDR2 is SQIVND (reference sequence). The CDR3 region has the DNA TGTGCCAGTTCAGGGGACTATGGCTACACCTTC. Its protein product is CASSGDYGYTF.

The V call is TRBV3-1 (or the pseudogene TRBV3-2), the J call TRBJ1-4, with D uncertain. CDR3 length: 15 residues. Germline V lookup: CDR1 LGHDT, CDR2 YNNKEL (reference sequence). V lost 6 bases to trimming and J lost 8 bases, with 19 bases between them. The CDR3 DNA reads as TGTGCCAGCAGTCGTGTCCGGGGTATTAGGGAAAAACTGTTTTTT. It yields the protein CASSRVRGIREKLFF.

The CDR3 bases are TGTGCCAGCAGCCAAGGGGGGGCGGGAGAAAAACTGTTTTTT. Protein product: CASSQGGAGEKLFF. This chain uses TRBV3-1 (or the pseudogene TRBV3-2) with TRBJ1-4; TRBD1 might be the D (6 bases). The CDR3 is 14 residues long. Trimming stripped 1 base from V and 8 bases from J, with 11 bases between. CDR1 and CDR2 (germline): LGHDT, YNNKEL (reference sequence).

The chain recombines TRBV2 with TRBJ1-1; TRBD1 matches 8 bases. The J segment lost 5 bases and the V segment lost 7 bases, leaving 9 bases of the junction unmatched. CDR1 and CDR2 (germline): SNHLY, FYNNEI. The CDR3 totals 14 residues. The DNA of the CDR3 is TGTGCCAGCAATCCTCAGGGGGCATGGACTGAAGCTTTCTTT. Translation: CASNPQGAWTEAFF.

V gene TRBV10-3 combines with J gene TRBJ2-1; 13 bases line up with TRBD2. This CDR3 spans 16 amino acids. The V and J ends lost 2 bases and 6 bases, in that order; junction bases with no gene match: 4. From germline, CDR1 is ENHRY and CDR2 SYGVKD. Here the CDR3 DNA reads TGTGCCATCAGTGAGACTAGCGGGGGGGGAAGCAATGAGCAGTTCTTC. Translation: CAISETSGGGSNEQFF.

This clone is a singleton in its sample. V is TRBV6-5 and J is TRBJ1-2; a possible D gene is TRBD1 (5 bases). V lost 0 bases and J lost 5, with 7 bases in between. Per germline, CDR1 MNHEY and CDR2 SVGAGI. This CDR3 comprises 13 residues. In DNA form, the CDR3 reads TGTGCCAGCAGTTACTCGCAGGGTTATGGCTACACCTTC. Residues: CASSYSQGYGYTF.

The chain is built from TRBV6-5 and TRBJ2-3; 8 bases agree with TRBD1. Per the germline V gene, CDR1 is MNHEY and CDR2 is SVGAGI. J lost 3 bases, V lost 6 bases, and 5 bases had no gene match. This CDR3 region has 14 residues. DNA for the CDR3: TGTGCCAGCAGGCCTCAGGGGGCAACAGATACGCAGTATTTT. Protein product: CASRPQGATDTQYF.

This clone was seen only once. The chain links TRBV12-3 or TRBV12-4 to TRBJ2-2; no firm D call. The CDR3 covers 11 residues. The V gene lost 3 bases and the J gene lost 8 bases, with 4 bases spanning the gap. In DNA, the CDR3 is TGTGCCAGCAGTTTTCTTGGGGAGCTGTTTTTT. As protein: CASSFLGELFF.

The V call is TRBV9, the J call TRBJ1-4; no firm D call. This CDR3 has 14 amino acids. Trimming removed 4 bases from V and 0 bases from J, with 7 bases in between. Germline V gene sequence: CDR1 SGDLS, CDR2 YYNGEE. The CDR3 DNA sequence: TGTGCCAGCAGCCCGGCCTCAACTAATGAAAAACTGTTTTTT. Amino acid sequence: CASSPASTNEKLFF.

The chain carries TRBV27 and TRBJ2-1; TRBD2 matches 7 bases. The CDR3 consists of 14 residues. Per the germline V gene, CDR1 is MNHEY and CDR2 is SMNVEV (reference sequence). V shed 9 bases, J shed 7 bases, and the junction held 12 bases outside the gene matches. The CDR3 loop is CARLGGTLLNEQFF. The CDR3 region has the DNA TGTGCCAGATTGGGGGGGACCCTATTGAATGAGCAGTTCTTC.

The gene calls are TRBV29-1 and TRBJ1-1; 9 nucleotides agree with TRBD1. V gave up 4 bases and J gave up 7 bases; unmatched junction bases: 19. CDR1 and CDR2 from the germline V gene are SQVTM and ANQGSEA. This CDR3 comprises 17 residues. Here the CDR3 DNA reads TGCAGCGTTGGACGCCCCACCTCCGGGACAGGGTATGATGAAGCTTTCTTT. Translation: CSVGRPTSGTGYDEAFF.

V gene TRBV5-1 combines with J gene TRBJ1-4; 7 bases match TRBD1. J was trimmed by 0 bases and V by 3 bases; bases with no gene match: 2. The CDR3 has 15 residues. Germline V gives CDR1 SGHRS, CDR2 YFSETQ. CDR3 loop: CASSSQGTTNEKLFF. The CDR3 DNA reads as TGCGCCAGCAGCTCACAGGGGACAACTAATGAAAAACTGTTTTTT.

This chain links TRBV25-1 with TRBJ2-3; TRBD1 is a possible D gene (6 bases). CDR3 length equals 14 residues. Germline values: CDR1 MGHDK, CDR2 SYGVNS. V was clipped by 1 base and J by 2 bases, with 7 bases between them. The CDR3 bases are TGTGCCAGCAGTGAATGGACAGACACAGATACGCAGTATTTT. It codes for CASSEWTDTDTQYF.

This clone is a singleton in its sample. The chain links TRBV25-1 to TRBJ2-3; the match to TRBD1 covers 9 bases. This CDR3 spans 16 amino acids. Germline CDR1 MGHDK, CDR2 SYGVNS. The junction had 9 bases not matched to a gene; V was cut back by 6 bases and J by 2 bases. CDR3 sequence reads: CASSPADRGFTDTQYF. Here the CDR3 DNA reads TGTGCCAGCAGCCCCGCGGACAGGGGTTTCACAGATACGCAGTATTTT. Full variable domain (outside the CDR3, taken from reference TRBV25-1 and TRBJ2-3): EADIYQTPRYLVIGTGKKITLECSQTMGHDKMYWYQQDPGMELHLIHYSYGVNSTEKGDLSSESTVSRIRTEHFPLTLESARPSHTSQYLCASSPADRGFTDTQYFGPGTRLTVL.

The chain combines TRBV27 with TRBJ2-7; D is unclear. Per the germline V gene, CDR1 is MNHEY and CDR2 is SMNVEV (reference sequence). Trimming stripped 6 bases from V and 3 bases from J, with 12 bases between. This CDR3 contains 13 residues. CDR3: CASSPVDRYEQYF. CDR3 nucleotides: TGTGCCAGCAGCCCCGTGGACCGCTACGAGCAGTACTTC.

The V gene is TRBV5-1, the J gene TRBJ1-2; 7 bases map to TRBD1. The junction had 7 bases not matched to a gene; V was cut back by 5 bases and J by 6 bases. Looked up from germline, CDR1 is SGHRS and CDR2 is YFSETQ. The CDR3 sequence is 13 residues long. Here the CDR3 DNA reads TGCGCCAGCAGACCGACAGGGCCCAATGGCTACACCTTC. Amino acid sequence: CASRPTGPNGYTF.

This clone has a handful of counts. The chain uses TRBV12-5 and TRBJ2-3, with TRBD1 identical over 12 bases. This CDR3 is 15 amino acids long. V shed 6 bases and J 5 bases; nucleotides not matched to a gene: 6. CDR1 LGHNT and CDR2 FRNRAP come from the germline V gene. Here the CDR3 reads CASGPGQGAGDTQYF. The CDR3 DNA reads as TGTGCTAGTGGACCGGGACAGGGGGCAGGAGATACGCAGTATTTT. The full variable domain, completed using reference TRBV12-5 and TRBJ2-3, is DARVTQTPRHKVTEMGQEVTMRCQPILGHNTVFWYRQTMMQGLELLAYFRNRAPLDDSGMPKDRFSAEMPDATLATLKIQPSEPRDSAVYFCASGPGQGAGDTQYFGPGTRLTVL.

V and J are TRBV28 and TRBJ1-4, with 11 bases matching TRBD1. Germline lookup yields CDR1 MDHEN and CDR2 SYDVKM. This CDR3 spans 15 amino acids. J lost 8 bases, V lost 6 bases, and 8 bases had no gene match. CDR3 sequence reads: CASSRTGGVGEKLFF. The DNA for the CDR3 is TGTGCCAGCAGCCGGACAGGGGGCGTTGGGGAAAAACTGTTTTTT.